Following are 6 T cell receptor beta chains from one sample sequenced in a study of OX40 agonist ivuxolimab in advanced cancers. Generated by immunoSEQ multiplex PCR, the TCRdb table keeps only in-frame clones and is missing some. The sample holds about 53,000 clones; approximately 90% are singletons and the top ten take 9.5% to 13%. Sequenced material: CD4+ or CD8+ T cells sorted from blood, taken in a trial of the OX40 agonist ivuxolimab. Every receptor here comes from an adult with an advanced solid tumor such as melanoma, head and neck, liver or kidney cancer.

This sequence joins TRBV7-3 and TRBJ2-1; no clear D gene. CDR1 is SGHTA and CDR2 is FQGTGA in the germline V gene. The V end was cut by 2 bases, the J end by 0 bases, with 8 bases between. The CDR3 has 15 amino acids. CDR3 DNA: TGTGCCAGCAGCTTAGACTGGAGCTCCTACAATGAGCAGTTCTTC. It encodes CASSLDWSSYNEQFF.

The V call is TRBV6-5, the J call TRBJ2-1; possibly TRBD2 for D (6 bases). Germline V gives CDR1 MNHEY, CDR2 SVGAGI. V lost 6 bases and J lost 3, with 9 bases in between. This CDR3 contains 13 residues. CDR3 in DNA: TGTGCCAGCAGGGAGGGATTCTACAATGAGCAGTTCTTC. Translating gives CASREGFYNEQFF.

The chain carries TRBV7-2 and TRBJ2-7; the match to TRBD1 covers 10 bases. Trimming at V came to 5 bases and at J to 6 bases, leaving 4 bases not matched to a gene. The CDR3 has 13 residues. Germline V gene data show CDR1 as SGHTA and CDR2 as FQGNSA. In nucleotides, the CDR3 is TGTGCCAGCAGCGGGACAGGGGACTCCGAGCAGTACTTC. It translates to CASSGTGDSEQYF.

V and J are TRBV4-1 and TRBJ2-7, with 10 bases that match TRBD2. This CDR3 region has 16 residues. The germline CDR1 and CDR2 sequences are MGHRA and YSYEKL. V lost 3 bases, J lost 4 bases, and 9 bases stayed unmatched. For the CDR3, the DNA is TGCGCCAGCAGCCAGAACACCGGGACTAGCGAATACGAGCAGTACTTC. This sequence encodes CASSQNTGTSEYEQYF.

This clone was observed a handful of times. This chain joins TRBV6-1 and TRBJ2-1; 7 positions agree with TRBD1. The V segment lost 2 bases and the J segment 10 bases; nucleotides outside the gene matches: 2. The CDR3 has 12 amino acids. Germline V gives CDR1 MNHNS, CDR2 SASEGT. The CDR3 is CASSEQGVEQFF. The CDR3 DNA follows: TGTGCCAGCAGTGAACAGGGGGTCGAGCAGTTCTTC.

The chain employs TRBV28 and TRBJ2-2, with D tentatively TRBD2 (6 bases). This CDR3 is 12 amino acids long. Germline CDR1 and CDR2: MDHEN and SYDVKM. V lost 6 bases and J lost 6, with 8 bases in between. As DNA, the CDR3 is TGTGCCAGCAGAGCTAGCGCCGGGGAGCTGTTTTTT. This translates into CASRASAGELFF.